The 6 T cell receptor beta chains presented below share a single source sample, sequenced in a study of cytomegalovirus exposure and HLA in healthy donors. The method was immunoSEQ multiplex PCR; TCRdb's version includes in-frame clones alone and lacks a portion of them. Among 150,000 to 200,000 clones listed, 85% to 90% were seen once. What was sequenced was PBMCs. The receptors were sampled from a man younger than 35 in good health and CMV-seropositive.

The chain links TRBV5-4 to TRBJ2-1; 9 nucleotides match TRBD2. This CDR3 is 15 amino acids long. Germline V gene sequence: CDR1 SGHNT, CDR2 YYREEE (reference sequence). Trimming removed 4 bases from V and 5 bases from J; junction bases left unmatched: 7. The CDR3 nucleotides are TGTGCCAGCAGCCGGACTGGCGGGAGGGACAATGAGCAGTTCTTC. The encoded protein is CASSRTGGRDNEQFF.

V is TRBV2 and J is TRBJ2-7; no firm D call. This CDR3 has 16 residues. V was trimmed by 7 bases and J by 3 bases, leaving 22 bases between them. CDR1 and CDR2 (germline): SNHLY, FYNNEI. CDR3 nucleotide sequence: TGTGCCAGCAAACAGCCGGATGATTGGCCGAACTACGAGCAGTACTTC. Amino acids: CASKQPDDWPNYEQYF.

The chain carries TRBV2 and TRBJ1-2, with a weak D call TRBD1 (6 bases). Germline CDR1 and CDR2: SNHLY and FYNNEI. V lost 6 bases to trimming and J lost 3 bases, with 20 bases between them. The CDR3 runs 16 residues. Here the CDR3 reads CASRGTGFLSHYGYTF. The CDR3 DNA reads TGTGCCAGCAGGGGAACAGGGTTTCTTAGTCACTATGGCTACACCTTC.

This clone has only a few counts. CDR3: CASSLPGSNEKLFF. Here the CDR3 DNA reads TGTGCCAGCAGCTTGCCAGGGTCTAATGAAAAACTGTTTTTT. The gene calls are TRBV5-6 and TRBJ1-4; a weak D match, TRBD1 (5 bases). CDR3 length: 14 amino acids. CDR1 and CDR2 (germline): SGHDT, YYEEEE. V shed 1 base and J shed 3 bases, with 7 bases lying between them.

Remarks on this clone: Other DNA sequences of this sample code for an identical CDR3. This sequence joins TRBV7-3 and TRBJ2-2; TRBD1 matches at 7 bases. V was clipped by 6 bases and J by 4 bases; unmatched bases: 2. Per germline, CDR1 SGHTA and CDR2 FQGTGA. The CDR3 is made up of 13 amino acids. The CDR3 region is CASRAGGTGELFF. CDR3 bases: TGTGCCAGCAGGGCAGGGGGCACCGGGGAGCTGTTTTTT.

This clone has more than one count but fewer than ten. CDR3 amino acids: CAWNPDGQPYGYTF. CDR3 in DNA: TGTGCCTGGAACCCCGACGGACAGCCGTATGGCTACACCTTC. This chain links TRBV30 with TRBJ1-2, with a tentative D call TRBD1 (6 bases). The CDR3 totals 14 residues. CDR1 and CDR2 (germline): GTSNPN, SVGIG (reference sequence). Trimming shortened V by 4 bases and J by 5 bases, and 17 bases separated the two germline ends.